A single TCR beta chain is shown here with its context. Its antigen is undetermined. Hyperthyroidism patients were newly diagnosed, under 2 months' duration, aged 18 to 65. Enrollment excluded any patients with other autoimmune diseases, uncontrolled infections, pregnancy or lactation. The data are from a study of Graves' ophthalmopathy and Graves' hyperthyroidism. Study-level points and caveats: Among thyroid clonotypes expanded above 0.001 frequency, most also appeared in blood.

Amplified TCR beta CDR3 regions were obtained using RNA transcripts as template. HTBI-primed RT-PCR formed the first round, and a multiplex PCR formed the second. TCRdb processed the multiplex PCR reads anew with MiXCR; each CDR3 protein has one entry. The sample includes 300,000 to 450,000 distinct CDR3 sequences, roughly a sixth of them seen just once. Looked up from germline, CDR1 is LNHDA and CDR2 is SQIVND (reference sequence). The CDR3 has 14 residues. Trimming removed 3 bases from V and 7 bases from J, with 13 bases in between. The TCR originated in an adult woman with stable Graves' hyperthyroidism. This chain connects TRBV19 to TRBJ1-5; possibly TRBD1 for D (5 bases). The sample was peripheral blood. CDR3 in amino acids: CASSITRDGQPQHF. In DNA form, the CDR3 reads TGTGCCAGTAGTATTACCAGGGACGGACAGCCCCAGCATTTT.